A single sample gave rise to the 4 T cell receptor beta chains below, sequenced in a study of blood T cell repertoires in COVID-19. Data came from immunoSEQ multiplex PCR; TCRdb stores just in-frame clones and leaves some out. The table lists under 50,000 clones, around 80% of them singletons, with roughly 40% in the top ten. The source material was peripheral blood. The receptor set was obtained from a man at least 80 years old with active or convalescent COVID-19.

This chain joins TRBV6-5 and TRBJ1-2, with D perhaps matching TRBD1 (6 bases). Germline V CDR1 and CDR2: MNHEY, SVGAGI. Trimming removed 4 bases from V and 3 bases from J, with 18 bases in between. The CDR3 covers 16 residues. CDR3 nucleotide sequence: TGTGCCAGCAGTTCCGGGACACTCCGTTCGGACTATGGCTACACCTTC. This codes for CASSSGTLRSDYGYTF.

Relative to its sample, this clone is medium-sized. The J gene is TRBJ2-1, the V gene TRBV5-1, with TRBD1 identical over 9 bases. The CDR3 is made up of 15 amino acids. Germline trimming cut 4 bases from V and 4 bases from J; bases unmatched to any gene: 6. Germline V CDR1 and CDR2: SGHRS, YFSETQ. This CDR3 is CASSQTGTGYNEQFF. The CDR3 region has the DNA TGCGCCAGCAGCCAGACCGGGACAGGGTACAATGAGCAGTTCTTC.

This clone was seen a single time. The chain uses TRBV4-3 and TRBJ2-2; 8 bases are a match to TRBD2. The length of the CDR3 is 17 residues. Germline values: CDR1 LGHNA, CDR2 YSLEER. J was trimmed by 2 bases and V by 2 bases; bases with no gene match: 7. In DNA, the CDR3 is TGCGCCAGCAGCCAATCATCGGGGGGGATAAACACCGGGGAGCTGTTTTTT. Translated, it gives CASSQSSGGINTGELFF.

This clone was detected only once. The chain links TRBV15 to TRBJ2-7; 9 bases are a match to TRBD1. Unmatched junction bases numbered 17, after V lost 8 bases and J lost 6 bases. Germline-derived CDR1 and CDR2 are LNHNV and YYDKDF (reference sequence). This CDR3 has 16 amino acids. CDR3: CATGETGTGHGGEQYF. DNA for the CDR3: TGTGCCACCGGTGAAACCGGGACAGGGCATGGGGGCGAGCAGTACTTC.